This entry concerns a single TCR beta chain. What this receptor recognizes is not known. Base-call qualities are not available, and no considerably larger clone is one nucleotide away. These data originate in a study of glioma-infiltrating T cells after dendritic cell vaccination (dated by TCRdb to 2016 to 2017). In the study overall: The cohort included 15 or so glioblastoma patients drawn from Phase I and II dendritic cell vaccination trials, of whom 9 were newly diagnosed and 6 had recurrent disease. Between the early 2000s and the early 2010s, the patients were given dendritic cell vaccination pulsed with autologous tumor lysate. The vaccine was prepared from monocyte-derived dendritic cells that were cultured for seven to eight days with IL-4 and GM-CSF and then pulsed overnight with autologous tumor lysate. Three intradermal dendritic cell vaccine injections were administered to patients at biweekly intervals in the arm below the axilla. In glioblastoma patients vaccinated with dendritic cells, deep sequencing of TCR beta CDR3 regions served to measure tumor-infiltrating lymphocyte content and to compare repertoires between tumor and blood. Survival after dendritic cell vaccination was correlated with TCR sequencing metrics, such as TIL content and the overlap between tumor and blood repertoires. Overall study results and their limits: No direct relationship between TCR clonality and survival was found, suggesting a diverse polyclonal response may matter. The TCR overlap response model with three groups was called speculative and said to need prospective validation. After dendritic cell vaccination, a higher estimated pretreatment TIL content predicted longer time to progression and longer overall survival. The cohort was small and heterogeneous, only a few patients had full blood and tumor sets, and even fewer had initial-recurrent tumor pairs.

The CDR3 numbers 14 residues from cysteine through phenylalanine. The entry retains the CDR3 DNA only, 42 bases that are in frame from base 1. The germline V gene encodes CDR1 SNHLY and CDR2 FYNNEI. V is reduced by 6 bases and J by 2 bases, leaving a spacing of 11 bases between them. Using the immunoSEQ assay, TCRB CDR3 regions were amplified from 1.5 to 2 micrograms of genomic DNA, or from all available DNA when less than that was on hand. For multiplex PCR, 60 forward primers for TCR V beta segments and 13 reverse primers for J beta segments were used. To estimate the number of reads per starting template, synthetic control templates were added to each sample at limiting dilution. The Illumina HiSeq System generated sequencing reads of 87 bp. Per the source publication's procedure: PCR and sequencing errors were removed by a nearest neighbor algorithm that merged closely related sequences. TCR overlap was measured as the percentage of unique tumor TCR beta sequences that were also present in the peripheral blood of the same patient. The clones in this table, taken by TCRdb from immuneACCESS, are in-frame only. Not every clone is retained; where verified, under half of the shortfall comes from an unresolved V gene, and the cause of the rest is unknown. V, J and clone size are taken as reported in that table, and D and trimming were inferred from the DNA itself. The sample includes some 99,000 clones, with approximately 84% observed a single time. About 5% of the sample belongs to the ten largest clones.

The time point label, as the study defines it: after dendritic cell vaccination, including at tumor progression/relapse. Patients were selected for having adequate residual fresh-frozen tumor tissue and more than two years of available survival data. An isocitrate dehydrogenase mutation was not carried by any of the glioblastoma patients, although molecular status was otherwise variable. PBMC were collected before vaccination, two weeks after the third vaccination, and at tumor progression if tumor progression occurred. The Qiagen DNeasy Blood extraction Kit was used to extract genomic DNA. Here the chain combines TRBV2 and TRBJ1-5; the D gene cannot be resolved reliably. This sample comprised blood, obtained after dendritic cell vaccination. This sequence was found in a human donor with glioblastoma. At the DNA level, the sequence is TGTGCCAGCAGGGCGGGCTTGGGCAATCAGCCCCAGCATTTT. Its protein reads: CASRAGLGNQPQHF.